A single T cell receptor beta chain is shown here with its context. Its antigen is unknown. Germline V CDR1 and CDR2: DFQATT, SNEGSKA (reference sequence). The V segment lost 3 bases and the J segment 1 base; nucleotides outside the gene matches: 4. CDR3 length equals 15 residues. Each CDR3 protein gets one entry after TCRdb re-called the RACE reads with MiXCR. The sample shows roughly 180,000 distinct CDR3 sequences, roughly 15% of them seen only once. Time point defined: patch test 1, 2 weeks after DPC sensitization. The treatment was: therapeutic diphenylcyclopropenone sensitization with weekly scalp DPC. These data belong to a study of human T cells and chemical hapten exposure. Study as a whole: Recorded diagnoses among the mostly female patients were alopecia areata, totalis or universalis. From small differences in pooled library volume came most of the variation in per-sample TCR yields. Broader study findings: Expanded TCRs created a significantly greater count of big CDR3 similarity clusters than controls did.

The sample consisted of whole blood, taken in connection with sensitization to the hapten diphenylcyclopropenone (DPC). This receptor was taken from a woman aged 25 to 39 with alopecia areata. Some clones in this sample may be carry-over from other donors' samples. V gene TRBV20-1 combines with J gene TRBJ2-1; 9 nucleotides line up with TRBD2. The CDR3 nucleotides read TGCAGTGCTAGGCGTAGCGGGAGTTCCTACAATGAGCAGTTCTTC. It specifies CSARRSGSSYNEQFF.